This T cell receptor beta chain was obtained from a study of T cells in Graves' hyperthyroidism and ophthalmopathy. This clonotype was recorded at least ten times. Clinical symptoms, serum thyroxine, TRAb, thyroid ultrasound and orbital computed tomography informed diagnoses. What was amplified from RNA transcripts were TCR beta CDR3 regions. Using the HTBI primer set, a first-round RT-PCR was run on the TCR CDR3. TCRdb re-analysed the multiplex PCR reads in MiXCR, keeping a single row per CDR3 protein. This sample has about 400,000 distinct CDR3 sequences, with roughly 15% found just once. The germline gives CDR1 LGHNA, CDR2 YNFKEQ. V dropped 0 bases and J dropped 3 bases, with 5 bases sitting between them. The CDR3 contains 13 residues.

Sequenced input: blood. This receptor was taken from a woman aged 18-29 years with Graves' hyperthyroidism. This chain uses TRBV4-2 with TRBJ1-1; no firm D call. The DNA for the CDR3 is TGTGCCAGCAGCCAAGATGCAGACACTGAAGCTTTCTTT. Its translation: CASSQDADTEAFF.